The entry below gives a single T cell receptor (beta chain) sequence along with its context. This entry is derived from a study of blood T cell repertoires in COVID-19. The overall study: Collection of acute and convalescent COVID-19 samples took place in the United States, Italy and Spain. From T cells, B-cell-depleted T cells, or PBMCs came the material, which was cDNA or gDNA.

From germline, CDR1 is LGHDT and CDR2 YNNKEL (reference sequence). CDR3 length equals 15 residues. With V trimmed by 2 bases and J by 11 bases, 13 bases remained unmatched. In the original workflow: Amplifying reference gene primers gave estimates of nucleated cell counts. The data were produced by immunoSEQ multiplex PCR, yet TCRdb's version contains in-frame clones alone and is incomplete. The DNA gave D and trimming, while V, J and clone size come from that table. The sample has hundreds of thousands of clones; 75% to 85% are singletons. This clonotype originated in a man aged 50-59 years with active or convalescent COVID-19. The sample was peripheral blood. This rearrangement joins TRBV3-1 (or the pseudogene TRBV3-2) to TRBJ2-3, with TRBD2 matching over 7 bases. The CDR3 nucleotides are TGTGCCAGCAGCCAACGAGCTAGCGGTCACGAACGGCAGTATTTT. It codes for CASSQRASGHERQYF.